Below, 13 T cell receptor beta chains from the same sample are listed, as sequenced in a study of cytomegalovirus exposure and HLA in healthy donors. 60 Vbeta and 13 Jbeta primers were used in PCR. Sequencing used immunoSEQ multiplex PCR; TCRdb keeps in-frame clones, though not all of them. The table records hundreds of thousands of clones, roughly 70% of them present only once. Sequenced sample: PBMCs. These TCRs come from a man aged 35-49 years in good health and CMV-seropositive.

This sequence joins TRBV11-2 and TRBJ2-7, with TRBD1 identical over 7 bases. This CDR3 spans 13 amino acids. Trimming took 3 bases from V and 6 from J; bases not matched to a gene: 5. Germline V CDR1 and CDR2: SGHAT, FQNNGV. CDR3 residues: CASSFDRALEQYF. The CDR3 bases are TGTGCCAGCAGCTTTGACAGGGCTCTCGAGCAGTACTTC. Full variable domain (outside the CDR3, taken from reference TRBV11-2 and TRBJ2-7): EAGVAQSPRYKIIEKRQSVAFWCNPISGHATLYWYQQILGQGPKLLIQFQNNGVVDDSQLPKDRFSAERLKGVDSTLKIQPAKLEDSAVYLCASSFDRALEQYFGPGTRLTVT.

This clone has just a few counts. CDR3 amino acids: CASSFLGSGAVQETQYF. DNA of the CDR3: TGTGCCAGCAGTTTCCTGGGGAGCGGAGCGGTACAAGAGACCCAGTACTTC. V and J are TRBV28 and TRBJ2-5; perhaps TRBD2 as D (5 bases). The CDR3 totals 17 residues. Per the germline V gene, CDR1 is MDHEN and CDR2 is SYDVKM. The V and J ends lost 3 bases and 2 bases respectively, with 19 bases between them.

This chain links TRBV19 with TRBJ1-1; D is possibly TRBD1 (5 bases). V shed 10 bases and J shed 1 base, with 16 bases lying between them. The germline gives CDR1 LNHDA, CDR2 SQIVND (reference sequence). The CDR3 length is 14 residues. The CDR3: CATKGGASNTEAFF. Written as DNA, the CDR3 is TGTGCCACTAAGGGAGGGGCCTCGAACACTGAAGCTTTCTTT.

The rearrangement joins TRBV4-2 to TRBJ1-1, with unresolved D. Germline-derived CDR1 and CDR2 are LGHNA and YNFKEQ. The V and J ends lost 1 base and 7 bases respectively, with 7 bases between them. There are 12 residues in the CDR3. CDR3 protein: CASSQGRGEAFF. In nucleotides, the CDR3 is TGTGCCAGCAGCCAAGGGCGAGGTGAAGCTTTCTTT.

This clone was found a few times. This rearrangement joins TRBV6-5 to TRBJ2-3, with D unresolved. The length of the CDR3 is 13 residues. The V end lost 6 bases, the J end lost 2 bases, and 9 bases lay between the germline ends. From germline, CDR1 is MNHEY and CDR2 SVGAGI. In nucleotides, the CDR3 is TGTGCCAGCAGCATTCAGTCCACAGATACGCAGTATTTT. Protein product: CASSIQSTDTQYF.

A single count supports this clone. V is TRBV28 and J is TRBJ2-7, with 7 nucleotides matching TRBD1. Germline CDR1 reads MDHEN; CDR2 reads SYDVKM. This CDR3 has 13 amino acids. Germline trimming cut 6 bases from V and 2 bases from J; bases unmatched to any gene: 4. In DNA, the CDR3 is TGTGCCAGCAGCGACAGGGCCCCCTACGAGCAGTACTTC. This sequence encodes CASSDRAPYEQYF.

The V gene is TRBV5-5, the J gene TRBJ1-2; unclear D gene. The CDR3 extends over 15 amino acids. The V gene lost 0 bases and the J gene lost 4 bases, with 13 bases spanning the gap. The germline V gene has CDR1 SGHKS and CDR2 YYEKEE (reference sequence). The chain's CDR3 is CASSLALSDIYGYTF. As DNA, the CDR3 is TGTGCCAGCAGCTTGGCCTTGTCAGACATCTATGGCTACACCTTC.

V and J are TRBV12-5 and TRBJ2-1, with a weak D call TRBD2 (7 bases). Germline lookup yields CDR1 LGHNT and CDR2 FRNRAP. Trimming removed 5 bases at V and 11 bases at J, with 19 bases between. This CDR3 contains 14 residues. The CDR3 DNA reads TGTGCTAGTGGTCTCGGAGGGGGGGGCGGGAAGCAGTTCTTC. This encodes CASGLGGGGGKQFF.

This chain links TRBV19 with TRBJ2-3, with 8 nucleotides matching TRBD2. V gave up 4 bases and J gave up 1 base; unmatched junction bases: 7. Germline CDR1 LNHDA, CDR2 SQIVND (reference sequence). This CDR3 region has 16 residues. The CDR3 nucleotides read TGTGCCAGTAGTACGGCGGGGGGTTGGGGCACAGATACGCAGTATTTT. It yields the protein CASSTAGGWGTDTQYF.

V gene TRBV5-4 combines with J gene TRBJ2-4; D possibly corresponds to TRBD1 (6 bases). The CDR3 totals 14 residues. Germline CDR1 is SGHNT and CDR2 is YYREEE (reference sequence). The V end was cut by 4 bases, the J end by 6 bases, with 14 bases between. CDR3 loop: CASSHREVGNIQYF. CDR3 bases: TGTGCCAGCAGCCACAGGGAAGTGGGAAACATTCAGTACTTC.

Written as DNA, the CDR3 is TGTGCCAGCAGCGGGATATCTCTAGGCGGGGGGTACCAAGAGACCCAGTACTTC. Residues: CASSGISLGGGYQETQYF. The chain is built from TRBV5-6 and TRBJ2-5; the match to TRBD2 covers 8 bases. The CDR3 loop spans 18 amino acids. In germline, CDR1 is SGHDT, CDR2 YYEEEE. The V gene end was trimmed by 4 bases and the J gene end by 0 bases; junction bases not matched to a gene: 14.

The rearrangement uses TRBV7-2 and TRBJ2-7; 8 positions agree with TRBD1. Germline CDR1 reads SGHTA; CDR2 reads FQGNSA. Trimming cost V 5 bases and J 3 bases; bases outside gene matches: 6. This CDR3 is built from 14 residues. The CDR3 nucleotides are TGTGCCAGCAGCACCGGGACAGGCCACTACGAGCAGTACTTC. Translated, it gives CASSTGTGHYEQYF.

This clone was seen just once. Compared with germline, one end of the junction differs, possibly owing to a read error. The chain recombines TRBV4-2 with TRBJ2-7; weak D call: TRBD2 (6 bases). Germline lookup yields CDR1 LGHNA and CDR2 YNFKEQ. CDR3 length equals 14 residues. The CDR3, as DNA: TGTACCAGCAGCGAGTCCGGGGGAGGTGGGGAGCAGTACTTC. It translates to CTSSESGGGGEQYF.